This T cell receptor beta chain was recorded in a study of shared clonotypes between healthy human individuals. The CDR3 runs 16 residues. V lost 0 bases to trimming and J lost 5 bases, with 16 bases between them. Germline lookup yields CDR1 SNHLY and CDR2 FYNNEI. Some clones are missing from TCRdb's copy, which holds only in-frame ones; the method was immunoSEQ multiplex PCR. The sample carries over 700,000 clones, 55% to 75% recorded once. This clonotype was obtained from a woman in her twenties or thirties in good health. The rearrangement joins TRBV2 to TRBJ1-1, with D maybe TRBD1 (5 bases). The material sequenced was memory CD4+ T cells sorted from blood. The subset is: CD45RA-negative fraction. The CDR3 DNA is TGTGCCAGCAGTGAAGCTCTACTCCTAGGGGTGACTGAAGCTTTCTTT. As protein: CASSEALLLGVTEAFF.